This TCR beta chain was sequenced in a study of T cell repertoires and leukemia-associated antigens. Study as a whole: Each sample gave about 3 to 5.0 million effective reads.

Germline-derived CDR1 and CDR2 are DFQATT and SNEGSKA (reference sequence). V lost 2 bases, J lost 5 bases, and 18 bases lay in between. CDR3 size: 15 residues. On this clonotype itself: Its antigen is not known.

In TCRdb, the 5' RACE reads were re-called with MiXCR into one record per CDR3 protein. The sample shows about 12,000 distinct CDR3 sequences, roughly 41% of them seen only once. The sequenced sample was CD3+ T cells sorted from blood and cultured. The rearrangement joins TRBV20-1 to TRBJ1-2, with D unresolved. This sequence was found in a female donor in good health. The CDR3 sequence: CSARPSGRALYGYTF. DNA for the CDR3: TGCAGTGCTAGACCTTCCGGACGGGCCCTTTATGGCTACACCTTC.